This entry concerns a single T cell receptor (beta chain). The antigen it recognizes is unknown. Per-nucleotide qualities are absent, and no much larger clonotype sits a single base away. The sample comes from a study of blood T cell repertoires in COVID-19 (dated by TCRdb to the early 2020s). Background on the whole study: Collaborator samples came from the United States, Italy and Spain and covered acute and convalescent phases of COVID-19. The material from the prospective study consisted of cDNA or gDNA derived from T cells, B-cell-depleted T cells, or PBMCs. The dataset comprised deeply sampled blood TCRbeta repertoires from subjects exposed to, actively infected with, or recovered from COVID-19. The repertoires were released in a freely available public database meant as a resource for research on the immune response to SARS-CoV-2. Samples were obtained from the ongoing ImmuneRACE study (first 160 participants) and from about 1,300 subjects provided by 6 global collaborators. Sample metadata almost always included a de-identified subject ID, COVID-19 status, age in years and sex. HLA class I and class II types, where available, came from metadata supplied by the sample provider rather than from assay-based typing.

Germline trimming amounts to 7 bases on V and 4 bases on J, with 1 as the count of junction bases outside the gene matches. CDR1 and CDR2 are drawn from the germline V gene: MGHDK, SYGVNS. Including the terminal cysteine and phenylalanine, the CDR3 comprises 14 residues. Here the CDR3 DNA is all that survives: 42 bases in frame from base 1. The full study reports these points: Clinical and demographic metadata were provided uncurated, with the amount varying by source and participant.

The immunoSEQ Assay, a bias-controlled multiplex PCR, was used to amplify TCRbeta CDR3 regions from genomic DNA. Under the source paper's analysis protocol: Nucleated cell counts per sample were estimated from amplification of reference gene primers within the assay. To quantify the absolute abundance of each unique TCRbeta CDR3 rearrangement, sequence reads were collapsed and filtered. For each sample, productive Simpson clonality was calculated as the square root of Simpson's diversity index over productive rearrangements. TCRdb carries this immuneACCESS record with in-frame sequences only. Its versions omit some clonotypes, under half of them owing to an unresolved V gene in the studies checked, with the rest unexplained. The V and J calls and clone size come from that table; D and trimming were worked out from the DNA. The sample table holds over 45,000 clones, of which roughly 87% were seen once. Approximately 7.1% of the sample is taken by the ten largest.

Each collaborating institution followed its own protocols to collect whole blood in K2EDTA tubes. For TCRbeta analysis, collaborator samples were shipped as frozen whole blood, as isolated PBMCs, or as DNA extracted from either sample type. The TCR originated in a man aged 45 to 65 with active COVID-19. The receptor chain draws on TRBV25-1 and TRBJ2-1; the junction holds 13 bases that match TRBD2. Sequencing input: peripheral blood. CDR3 region: CASTTSGGYNEQFF. In nucleotides, the sequence is TGTGCCAGCACGACTAGCGGGGGGTACAATGAGCAGTTCTTC.